This TCR beta chain was sequenced in a study of blood T cell repertoires in COVID-19. Assay used: immunoSEQ multiplex PCR; TCRdb lists only in-frame clones, some missing. The sample shows about 190,000 clones, 86% of them seen only once. The V segment lost 5 bases and the J segment 15 bases; nucleotides outside the gene matches: 10. The CDR3 spans 12 residues. Germline CDR1 MGHDK, CDR2 SYGVNS. Enrolled through a virtual design, the participants were between roughly 18 and 100 years of age and came from under 25 US areas. The sequencing sample was made of PBMCs or T cells enriched from blood (not recorded which). The chain is built from TRBV25-1 and TRBJ2-1, with 7 bases matching TRBD1. This clonotype was obtained from a man in his forties with acute COVID-19. CDR3 sequence: CASSQQGLDLFF. The CDR3 coding sequence is TGTGCCAGCAGTCAACAGGGGCTAGATCTGTTCTTC.